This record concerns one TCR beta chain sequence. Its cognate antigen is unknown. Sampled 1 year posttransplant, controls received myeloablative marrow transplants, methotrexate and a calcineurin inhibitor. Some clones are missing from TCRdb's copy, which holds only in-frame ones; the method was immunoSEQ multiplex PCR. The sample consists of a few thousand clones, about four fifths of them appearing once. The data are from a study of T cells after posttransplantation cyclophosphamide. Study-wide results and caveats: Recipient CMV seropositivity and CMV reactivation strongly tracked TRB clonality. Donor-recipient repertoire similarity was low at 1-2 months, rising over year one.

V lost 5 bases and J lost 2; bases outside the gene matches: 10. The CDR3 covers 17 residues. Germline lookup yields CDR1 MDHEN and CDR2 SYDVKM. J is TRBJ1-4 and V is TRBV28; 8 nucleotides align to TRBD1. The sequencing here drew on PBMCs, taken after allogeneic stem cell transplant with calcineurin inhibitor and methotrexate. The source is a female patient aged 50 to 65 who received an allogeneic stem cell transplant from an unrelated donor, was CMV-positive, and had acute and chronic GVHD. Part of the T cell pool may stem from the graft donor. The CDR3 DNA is TGTGCCAGCAGTGAGGACAGGGAGGTGGTGACTAATGAAAAACTGTTTTTT. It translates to CASSEDREVVTNEKLFF. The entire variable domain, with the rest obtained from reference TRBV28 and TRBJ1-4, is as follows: DVKVTQSSRYLVKRTGEKVFLECVQDMDHENMFWYRQDPGLGLRLIYFSYDVKMKEKGDIPEGYSVSREKKERFSLILESASTNQTSMYLCASSEDREVVTNEKLFFGSGTQLSVL.